Presented here are 18 T cell receptor beta chains from one specimen sequenced in a study of shared clonotypes between healthy human individuals. TCRdb's table, derived via immunoSEQ multiplex PCR, lists solely in-frame clones and lacks some. The table includes about 2 million clones, 85% to 95% detected once. The specimen sequenced was naive CD4+ T cells sorted from blood. Noted subset: CD45RA+ positively selected. The source of these receptors is a man aged 18 to 29 in good health.

The chain is built from TRBV6-1 and TRBJ1-6; maybe TRBD1 (5 bases). This CDR3 has 16 amino acids. The V gene's germline CDR1 is MNHNS and CDR2 SASEGT. Trimming removed 1 base at V and 5 bases at J, with 12 bases between. The CDR3 spells CASSEVWGRDNSPLHF. The CDR3 region has the DNA TGTGCCAGCAGTGAAGTGTGGGGCAGGGATAATTCACCCCTCCACTTT.

The chain is built from TRBV5-8 and TRBJ2-1; 10 nucleotides match TRBD1. Germline lookup yields CDR1 SGHTS and CDR2 YDEGEE. The CDR3 runs to 15 residues. V dropped 5 bases and J dropped 4; count of bases not matched to a gene: 6. CDR3 coding DNA: TGTGCCAGCAGGTTACCGGGACAGGGGTACAATGAGCAGTTCTTC. Translating it yields CASRLPGQGYNEQFF. Based on the CDR3 plus reference TRBV5-8 and TRBJ2-1, the full variable domain is EAGVTQSPTHLIKTRGQQATLRCSPISGHTSVYWYQQALGLGLQFLLWYDEGEERNRGNFPPRFSGRQFPNYSSELNVNALELEDSALYLCASRLPGQGYNEQFFGPGTRLTVL.

J is TRBJ2-7 and V is TRBV7-6; 7 bases line up with TRBD1. From germline, CDR1 is SGHVS and CDR2 FNYEAQ. CDR3 length: 14 residues. V was clipped by 5 bases and J by 4 bases; unmatched bases: 8. CDR3 nucleotide sequence: TGTGCCAGCAGCCCCGGGACAGCTCTTTACGAGCAGTACTTC. This gives the protein CASSPGTALYEQYF. The full variable domain, its missing parts supplied by reference TRBV7-6 and TRBJ2-7, is GAGVSQSPRYKVTKRGQDVALRCDPISGHVSLYWYRQALGQGPEFLTYFNYEAQQDKSGLPNDRFSAERPEGSISTLTIQRTEQRDSAMYRCASSPGTALYEQYFGPGTRLTVT.

The chain links TRBV6-1 to TRBJ2-2; perhaps TRBD2 as D (7 bases). Germline CDR1 reads MNHNS; CDR2 reads SASEGT. The V and J ends lost 8 bases and 6 bases respectively, with 13 bases between them. The CDR3 length is 13 residues. The CDR3 nucleotides are TGTGCCAGCTTCGAGGGGGGGCCCGGGGAGCTGTTTTTT. Protein sequence: CASFEGGPGELFF.

V and J are TRBV11-3 and TRBJ2-1; tentatively, D is TRBD2 (6 bases). Germline CDR1 and CDR2: SGHNT and YENEEA. There are 16 residues in the CDR3. Trimming pared 0 bases from V and 9 bases from J, leaving 18 bases between. CDR3 in amino acids: CASSLDLVGRASEQFF. Written as DNA, the CDR3 is TGTGCCAGCAGCTTAGATCTGGTCGGGAGAGCGAGTGAGCAGTTCTTC.

This clone was seen only once. The chain couples TRBV29-1 to TRBJ2-3, with D possibly being TRBD1 or TRBD2 (5 bases each). Germline-derived CDR1 and CDR2 are SQVTM and ANQGSEA. The CDR3 spans 15 residues. The V and J ends lost 3 bases and 4 bases respectively, with 17 bases between them. CDR3 nucleotides: TGCAGCGTTGAGGTGGGCAGGGAGCTAGCAGATACGCAGTATTTT. It codes for CSVEVGRELADTQYF.

DNA for the CDR3: TGTGCCAGCAGTTTATTTACAGGGGCAAACTATGGCTACACCTTC. It is translated as CASSLFTGANYGYTF. The rearrangement uses TRBV27 and TRBJ1-2; 7 nucleotides line up with TRBD1. CDR1 is MNHEY and CDR2 is SMNVEV in the germline V gene (reference sequence). The ends lost 1 base at V and 2 bases at J; junction bases unmatched: 4. The CDR3 has 15 residues.

The rearrangement uses TRBV19 and TRBJ2-7; D uncertain. The CDR3 is 13 residues long. The ends were cut back, 3 bases at V and 3 bases at J, with 9 bases in the middle. The germline V gene encodes CDR1 LNHDA and CDR2 SQIVND (reference sequence). CDR3 protein: CASSISVGYEQYF. In nucleotides, the CDR3 is TGTGCCAGTAGTATCAGTGTCGGCTACGAGCAGTACTTC.

This chain connects TRBV4-1 to TRBJ1-3; TRBD1 aligns across 10 bases. The J segment lost 2 bases and the V segment lost 3 bases, leaving 1 base of the junction unmatched. Germline V gene data show CDR1 as MGHRA and CDR2 as YSYEKL. This CDR3 spans 15 amino acids. CDR3: CASSHGTGAGNTIYF. The CDR3 DNA reads as TGCGCCAGCAGCCACGGGACAGGGGCTGGAAACACCATATATTTT.

The chain recombines TRBV5-1 with TRBJ2-4; D is possibly TRBD2 (6 bases). Germline V CDR1 and CDR2: SGHRS, YFSETQ. The CDR3 runs to 15 residues. With 0 bases removed from V and 2 bases from J, the gap between germline ends came to 9 bases. The CDR3 protein is CASSLEEGSKNIQYF. The CDR3 DNA sequence: TGCGCCAGCAGCTTGGAGGAGGGATCCAAAAACATTCAGTACTTC. The complete variable domain, with remaining parts taken from reference TRBV5-1 and TRBJ2-4, reads KAGVTQTPRYLIKTRGQQVTLSCSPISGHRSVSWYQQTPGQGLQFLFEYFSETQRNKGNFPGRFSGRQFSNSRSEMNVSTLELGDSALYLCASSLEEGSKNIQYFGAGTRLSVL.

CDR3 coding DNA: TGTGCCATACGGGAATCGGGTTTTGAAGCTTTCTTT. Translating it yields CAIRESGFEAFF. J is TRBJ1-1 and V is TRBV6-1; D is unresolved. V was pared by 10 bases and J by 7 bases, with 16 bases between. CDR1 is MNHNS, CDR2 SASEGT, per germline. There are 12 residues in the CDR3.

The gene calls are TRBV6-1 and TRBJ1-6; no reliable D call. The germline V and J ends were trimmed by 2 bases and 4 bases, with 9 bases remaining between them. CDR3 length: 15 amino acids. The germline V gene has CDR1 MNHNS and CDR2 SASEGT. The CDR3 loop is CASSETAGYNSPLHF. The CDR3 DNA is TGTGCCAGCAGTGAAACCGCAGGATATAATTCACCCCTCCACTTT.

With respect to this clone: Other DNA sequences within the sample encode an identical CDR3. This chain joins TRBV9 and TRBJ2-3; D ambiguous. The CDR3 length is 15 residues. The germline CDR1 and CDR2 sequences are SGDLS and YYNGEE. V was clipped by 0 bases and J by 1 base, with 9 bases between them. Written as DNA, the CDR3 is TGTGCCAGCAGCGTAGAAGGATACCGCACAGATACGCAGTATTTT. Translating gives CASSVEGYRTDTQYF.

This clone was recorded once. The rearrangement joins TRBV18 to TRBJ2-7; D is perhaps TRBD2 (5 bases). This CDR3 comprises 17 residues. CDR1 and CDR2 (germline): KGHSH, LQKENI. Between the trimmed V and J ends, which lost 3 bases and 0 bases, there was a span of 18 bases. The CDR3 nucleotides are TGTGCCAGCTCACCTATAGCGCGGACTCACGCCTCCTACGAGCAGTACTTC. Translated, it gives CASSPIARTHASYEQYF.

The rearrangement joins TRBV27 to TRBJ1-4; TRBD1 matches 7 bases. V shed 5 bases and J 1 base; nucleotides not matched to a gene: 1. The CDR3 has 14 residues. From germline, CDR1 is MNHEY and CDR2 SMNVEV (reference sequence). The CDR3 nucleotides read TGTGCCAGCAGTAACAGGGGAACTAATGAAAAACTGTTTTTT. Translation gives CASSNRGTNEKLFF.

In this sample, this clone turned up once. CDR3 nucleotide sequence: TGTGCCAGCAGTTACTCGAAACCTAATTCACCCCTCCACTTT. Residues: CASSYSKPNSPLHF. The chain carries TRBV6-5 and TRBJ1-6, with D unclear. CDR1 and CDR2 (germline): MNHEY, SVGAGI. Trimming took off 0 bases at V and 6 bases at J, with 6 bases between the two ends. The CDR3 extends over 14 amino acids.

The gene calls are TRBV10-3 and TRBJ1-2, with D possibly TRBD1 on 5 matching bases. Deletions cut 3 bases from V and 5 bases from J, with 25 bases between. The CDR3 length is 18 residues. Germline V gene data show CDR1 as ENHRY and CDR2 as SYGVKD. As DNA, the CDR3 is TGTGCCATCAGTGACAGCCGGGCAGGGAGTGGAACTATGTATGGCTACACCTTC. The encoded protein is CAISDSRAGSGTMYGYTF.

This sequence joins TRBV6-1 and TRBJ1-1; no clear D gene. Germline V gene data show CDR1 as MNHNS and CDR2 as SASEGT. The CDR3 consists of 14 residues. Trimming stripped 0 bases from V and 8 bases from J, with 13 bases between. CDR3 region: CASSEALRTVEAFF. The CDR3 coding sequence is TGTGCCAGCAGTGAAGCCCTAAGGACGGTGGAAGCTTTCTTT.